Below are 10 T cell receptor beta chains sequenced from a single sample in a study of T cells in Graves' hyperthyroidism and ophthalmopathy. Amplification of TCR beta CDR3 regions was performed using RNA transcripts as template. The study used the HTBI primer set for a first-round RT-PCR of the TCR CDR3. TCRdb passed the multiplex PCR reads through MiXCR, listing each CDR3 protein once. There are 380,000 or so distinct CDR3 sequences in the sample; about 15% occur only once, and around 25% lies in the top ten. Sample: blood. These receptors were collected from a woman aged 25-40 years with Graves' hyperthyroidism.

This clonotype was seen ten or more times. The chain carries TRBV3-1 and TRBJ1-1; a weak D match, TRBD1 (5 bases). V was clipped by 1 base and J by 0 bases, with 9 bases between them. The CDR3 totals 15 residues. Germline lookup yields CDR1 LGHDT and CDR2 YNNKEL (reference sequence). The CDR3 loop is CASSQGDSMNTEAFF. The CDR3 DNA follows: TGTGCCAGCAGCCAAGGGGACTCCATGAACACTGAAGCTTTCTTT. The full variable domain, with the rest looked up from reference TRBV3-1 and TRBJ1-1, is DTAVSQTPKYLVTQMGNDKSIKCEQNLGHDTMYWYKQDSKKFLKIMFSYNNKELIINETVPNRFSPKSPDKAHLNLHINSLELGDSAVYFCASSQGDSMNTEAFFGQGTRLTVV.

This clonotype was recorded many times. The chain is built from TRBV3-1 and TRBJ2-5; 9 bases match TRBD2. V gave up 6 bases and J gave up 5 bases; unmatched junction bases: 10. In germline, CDR1 is LGHDT, CDR2 YNNKEL (reference sequence). The CDR3 is 15 residues long. CDR3 sequence (DNA): TGTGCCAGCAGTAACCTAGCGGGAAATGCGGAGACCCAGTACTTC. This gives the protein CASSNLAGNAETQYF.

The genes are TRBV18 and TRBJ1-4, with a possible D match to TRBD1 (6 bases). The V gene's germline CDR1 is KGHSH and CDR2 LQKENI. The CDR3 totals 15 residues. Trimming left V 2 bases short and J 3 bases short, with 10 bases between. The DNA of the CDR3 is TGTGCCAGCTCACCAAGATCAGGGGCTAATGAAAAACTGTTTTTT. It is translated as CASSPRSGANEKLFF.

This sequence joins TRBV19 and TRBJ1-1; D remains unclear. CDR1 and CDR2 from the germline V gene are LNHDA and SQIVND (reference sequence). CDR3 length equals 12 residues. Trimming took off 4 bases at V and 4 bases at J, with 7 bases between the two ends. The CDR3 bases are TGTGCCAGTAGTACCCCGGGCACTGAAGCTTTCTTT. This gives the protein CASSTPGTEAFF.

To note about this clonotype: This may arise from a read error, as a much more abundant clone is one base away. This chain uses TRBV27 with TRBJ1-5; tentatively, D is TRBD1 (6 bases). Germline V CDR1 and CDR2: MNHEY, SMNVEV (reference sequence). This CDR3 is built from 17 residues. With 8 bases removed from V and 5 bases from J, the gap between germline ends came to 25 bases. The CDR3 here is CASGTIQRGHFDQPQHF. CDR3 nucleotides: TGTGCCAGCGGTACGATCCAGCGGGGACACTTCGATCAGCCCCAGCATTTT.

This clonotype came up many times. With a much larger clone just one base away, this may be a read error. The chain recombines TRBV7-2 with TRBJ1-1; D remains unclear. The CDR3 totals 12 residues. V was shortened by 3 bases and J by 1 base, with 3 bases between the two germline ends. Germline V lookup: CDR1 SGHTA, CDR2 FQGNSA. In DNA form, the CDR3 reads TGTGCCAGCAGCTTCCGGAACACTGAAGCTTTCTTT. Protein sequence: CASSFRNTEAFF. Full variable domain (outside the CDR3, taken from reference TRBV7-2 and TRBJ1-1): GAGVSQSPSNKVTEKGKDVELRCDPISGHTALYWYRQSLGQGLEFLIYFQGNSAPDKSGLPSDRFSAERTGGSVSTLTIQRTQQEDSAVYLCASSFRNTEAFFGQGTRLTVV.

The J gene is TRBJ2-2, the V gene TRBV15, with D tentatively TRBD1 or TRBD2 (5 bases each). Germline V CDR1 and CDR2: LNHNV, YYDKDF (reference sequence). The V and J ends lost 0 bases and 6 bases respectively, with 14 bases between them. The CDR3 spans 16 residues. The chain's CDR3 is CATSRDHWGTPGELFF. The CDR3 DNA reads TGTGCCACCAGCAGAGATCATTGGGGGACCCCCGGGGAGCTGTTTTTT.

This clonotype was counted many times. This rearrangement joins TRBV6-1 to TRBJ2-7; D is perhaps TRBD1 (6 bases). The CDR3 contains 16 residues. Trimming took 5 bases from V and 2 from J, leaving 19 bases between them. Germline assignment: CDR1 MNHNS and CDR2 SASEGT. The CDR3 is CASSNPLGTLTYEQYF. The CDR3 DNA reads as TGTGCCAGCAGTAATCCCCTCGGGACACTAACCTACGAGCAGTACTTC.

In this sample, this clonotype turned up a few times. This chain uses TRBV15 with TRBJ1-2; D is uncertain. The V and J ends lost 0 bases and 8 bases respectively, with 10 bases between them. CDR1 is LNHNV, CDR2 YYDKDF, per germline (reference sequence). The CDR3 is made up of 13 amino acids. CDR3: CATSRDEGIGYTF. The DNA for the CDR3 is TGTGCCACCAGCAGAGATGAGGGTATCGGCTACACCTTC.

Many counts were recorded for this clonotype. The chain recombines TRBV2 with TRBJ2-2; 7 bases fit TRBD2. J was trimmed by 4 bases and V by 6 bases; bases with no gene match: 11. This CDR3 comprises 16 residues. In germline, CDR1 is SNHLY, CDR2 FYNNEI. The CDR3 region is CASRRAAGVSTGELFF. CDR3 in DNA: TGTGCCAGCAGGCGGGCTGCGGGAGTAAGCACCGGGGAGCTGTTTTTT.